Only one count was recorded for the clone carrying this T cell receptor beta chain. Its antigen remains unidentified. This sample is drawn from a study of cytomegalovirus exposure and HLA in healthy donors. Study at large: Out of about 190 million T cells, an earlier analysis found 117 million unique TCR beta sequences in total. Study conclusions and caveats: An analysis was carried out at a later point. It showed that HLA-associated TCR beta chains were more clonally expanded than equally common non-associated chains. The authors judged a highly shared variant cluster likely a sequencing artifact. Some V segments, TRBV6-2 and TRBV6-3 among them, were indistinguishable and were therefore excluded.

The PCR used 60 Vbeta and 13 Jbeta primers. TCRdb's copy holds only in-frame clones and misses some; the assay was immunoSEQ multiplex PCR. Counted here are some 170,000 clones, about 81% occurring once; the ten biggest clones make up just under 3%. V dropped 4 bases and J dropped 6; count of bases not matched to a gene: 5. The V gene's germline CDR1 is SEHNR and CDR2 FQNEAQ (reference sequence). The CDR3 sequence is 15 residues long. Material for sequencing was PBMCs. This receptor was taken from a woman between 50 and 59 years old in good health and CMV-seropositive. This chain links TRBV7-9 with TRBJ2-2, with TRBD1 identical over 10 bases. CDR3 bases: TGTGCCAGCAGCTACCGGGACAGGGGATCCGGGGAGCTGTTTTTT. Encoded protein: CASSYRDRGSGELFF.